One sample yielded the 29 T cell receptor beta chains listed below, sequenced in a study of T cell responses to AZD1222 COVID-19 vaccine. The repertoire was sequenced with immunoSEQ multiplex PCR; TCRdb's copy has only in-frame clones and lacks some. The sample contains around 180,000 clones, 80% to 90% of which appear only once. Material: peripheral blood, obtained on day 0 of AZD1222 vaccination. The receptor set was obtained from an adult in good health.

The rearrangement links TRBV7-3 to TRBJ2-7; no clear D gene. V was trimmed by 0 bases and J by 5 bases, leaving 11 bases between them. There are 14 residues in the CDR3. Germline lookup yields CDR1 SGHTA and CDR2 FQGTGA. The CDR3 DNA is TGTGCCAGCAGCTTAACAGGAATCGAGAACGAGCAGTACTTC. Translating it yields CASSLTGIENEQYF.

The chain joins TRBV4-1 to TRBJ2-7; the match to TRBD2 covers 9 bases. J lost 1 base, V lost 3 bases, and 7 bases had no gene match. The CDR3 runs 16 residues. Germline CDR1 MGHRA, CDR2 YSYEKL. The CDR3: CASSHTAGGPSYEQYF. The CDR3 DNA sequence: TGCGCCAGCAGCCACACCGCGGGAGGGCCTTCCTACGAGCAGTACTTC.

This chain links TRBV6-6 with TRBJ1-2; D remains unclear. The germline CDR1 and CDR2 sequences are MNHNY and SVGAGI (reference sequence). CDR3 length: 16 amino acids. V dropped 2 bases and J dropped 8 bases, with 21 bases sitting between them. The CDR3 here is CASSYAAGLSDSGYTF. The CDR3 DNA sequence: TGTGCCAGCAGTTACGCGGCAGGACTATCCGACTCGGGCTACACCTTC.

This chain connects TRBV5-1 to TRBJ1-1; 9 bases agree with TRBD1. J was trimmed by 3 bases and V by 2 bases; bases with no gene match: 2. In germline, CDR1 is SGHRS, CDR2 YFSETQ. The CDR3 contains 14 residues. In nucleotides, the CDR3 is TGCGCCAGCAGCTTCAGGACAGGGGACACTGAAGCTTTCTTT. It yields the protein CASSFRTGDTEAFF.

This sequence joins TRBV30 and TRBJ1-2; 7 bases fit TRBD1. This CDR3 comprises 14 residues. Germline values: CDR1 GTSNPN, CDR2 SVGIG (reference sequence). The V segment lost 1 base and the J segment 6 bases; nucleotides outside the gene matches: 8. CDR3: CAWSAGTADNGYTF. The DNA for the CDR3 is TGTGCCTGGAGTGCCGGGACAGCGGATAATGGCTACACCTTC.

The V gene is TRBV5-1, the J gene TRBJ2-7, with 10 nucleotides matching TRBD2. Trimming removed 1 base from V and 4 bases from J; junction bases left unmatched: 5. The CDR3 extends over 15 amino acids. From germline, CDR1 is SGHRS and CDR2 YFSETQ. This chain's CDR3 is CASSLSLAGVYEQYF. The DNA for the CDR3 is TGCGCCAGCAGCTTGTCCCTAGCGGGAGTATACGAGCAGTACTTC.

The chain uses TRBV7-9 and TRBJ1-2; D remains ambiguous. The CDR3 runs 13 residues. From germline, CDR1 is SEHNR and CDR2 FQNEAQ (reference sequence). V lost 0 bases and J 6 bases, leaving 8 bases between the germline ends. The CDR3 here is CASSLAGEDGYTF. Here the CDR3 DNA reads TGTGCCAGCAGCTTAGCAGGAGAGGATGGCTACACCTTC.

The rearrangement uses TRBV4-3 and TRBJ1-2; D unresolved. The V and J ends lost 0 bases and 7 bases respectively, with 9 bases between them. The germline V gene has CDR1 LGHNA and CDR2 YSLEER. There are 13 residues in the CDR3. DNA of the CDR3: TGCGCCAGCAGCCAAGAGCCGGGATTTGGCTACACCTTC. Its protein is CASSQEPGFGYTF.

J is TRBJ2-5 and V is TRBV5-1, with 7 positions matching TRBD1. CDR3 length equals 14 residues. In germline, CDR1 is SGHRS, CDR2 YFSETQ. Unmatched junction bases numbered 3, after V lost 3 bases and J lost 1 base. Written as DNA, the CDR3 is TGCGCCAGCAGCTCACAGGGGATCCAAGAGACCCAGTACTTC. Protein product: CASSSQGIQETQYF.

The chain has TRBV3-1 (or the pseudogene TRBV3-2) and TRBJ2-2; the match to TRBD1 covers 8 bases. CDR1 and CDR2 (germline): LGHDT, YNNKEL (reference sequence). J gave up 6 bases and V 5 bases, and 2 bases lay outside the gene matches. The CDR3 spans 13 residues. As DNA, the CDR3 is TGTGCCAGCAGCTCACAGGGGGCCGGGGAGCTGTTTTTT. It codes for CASSSQGAGELFF.

This chain connects TRBV20-1 to TRBJ2-3; D not resolved. Germline V gene lookup returns CDR1 DFQATT and CDR2 SNEGSKA (reference sequence). CDR3 length: 11 amino acids. V was clipped by 4 bases and J by 6 bases, with 8 bases between them. Written as DNA, the CDR3 is TGCAGTGCTAAAGCGCTCGATACGCAGTATTTT. It translates to CSAKALDTQYF.

The V call is TRBV6-2 or TRBV6-3, the J call TRBJ1-2; D might be TRBD1 (5 bases). Trimming removed 1 base at V and 5 bases at J, with 8 bases between. Germline-derived CDR1 and CDR2 are MNHEY and SVGEGT. The CDR3 consists of 13 residues. CDR3 region: CASSYLPGYGYTF. The CDR3, as DNA: TGTGCCAGCAGTTACTTACCAGGGTATGGCTACACCTTC.

This clone is a singleton in its sample. The rearrangement uses TRBV3-1 (or the pseudogene TRBV3-2) and TRBJ2-1, with D maybe TRBD1 (5 bases). The CDR3 is 15 amino acids. Germline lookup yields CDR1 LGHDT and CDR2 YNNKEL (reference sequence). V gave up 0 bases and J gave up 4 bases, with 10 bases separating them. CDR3 bases: TGTGCCAGCAGCCAAGAGGCCAGGGCATACAATGAGCAGTTCTTC. It specifies CASSQEARAYNEQFF.

The chain combines TRBV2 with TRBJ1-5; TRBD1 might be the D (5 bases). CDR3 length: 15 amino acids. Trimming pared 3 bases from V and 6 bases from J, leaving 15 bases between. Per germline, CDR1 SNHLY and CDR2 FYNNEI. The CDR3 loop is CASSETRAGGQPQHF. Here the CDR3 DNA reads TGTGCCAGCAGTGAGACCAGGGCCGGGGGTCAGCCCCAGCATTTT.

The chain uses TRBV3-1 (or the pseudogene TRBV3-2) and TRBJ1-3, with a tentative D call TRBD1 (5 bases). V was trimmed by 1 base and J by 0 bases, leaving 10 bases between them. The CDR3 extends over 16 amino acids. The germline gives CDR1 LGHDT, CDR2 YNNKEL (reference sequence). The CDR3 DNA reads as TGTGCCAGCAGCCAAGCAGGGACTCTCTCTGGAAACACCATATATTTT. Its protein is CASSQAGTLSGNTIYF.

V gene TRBV6-4 combines with J gene TRBJ2-7; 12 nucleotides agree with TRBD2. The CDR3 is 17 amino acids. The J segment lost 0 bases and the V segment lost 4 bases, leaving 7 bases of the junction unmatched. Germline V gene data show CDR1 as MRHNA and CDR2 as SNTAGT. The CDR3 sequence: CASSGRRTSGASYEQYF. The CDR3 bases are TGTGCCAGCAGTGGACGCAGGACTAGCGGGGCCTCCTACGAGCAGTACTTC.

This clone showed up just a few times. The same CDR3 also results from other DNA sequences found in this sample. The V and J genes are TRBV12-3 or TRBV12-4 and TRBJ2-2; 8 bases match TRBD1. This CDR3 has 13 residues. V was clipped by 6 bases and J by 5 bases; unmatched bases: 2. In nucleotides, the CDR3 is TGTGCCAGCAGGGGACAGGAAACCGGGGAGCTGTTTTTT. Its protein product is CASRGQETGELFF.

The chain is built from TRBV2 and TRBJ1-2, with 8 bases aligning to TRBD1. The CDR3 totals 14 residues. V gave up 9 bases and J gave up 5 bases; unmatched junction bases: 11. Germline CDR1 is SNHLY and CDR2 is FYNNEI. The CDR3 loop is CARGDQTGAYGYTF. DNA of the CDR3: TGTGCCAGGGGAGACCAGACAGGGGCTTATGGCTACACCTTC.

The chain joins TRBV29-1 to TRBJ2-7, with D possibly matching TRBD1 (7 bases). V gave up 6 bases and J gave up 0 bases, with 15 bases separating them. The CDR3 runs 14 residues. Germline CDR1 and CDR2: SQVTM and ANQGSEA. The chain's CDR3 is CSVGGQSSSYEQYF. CDR3 DNA sequence: TGCAGCGTCGGGGGACAGTCAAGCTCCTACGAGCAGTACTTC.

The chain uses TRBV6-5 and TRBJ1-5; D possibly corresponds to TRBD1 (6 bases). The ends were cut back, 6 bases at V and 9 bases at J, with 18 bases in the middle. The CDR3 loop spans 14 amino acids. The germline CDR1 and CDR2 sequences are MNHEY and SVGAGI. CDR3 loop: CASRAKQGRGPQHF. CDR3 DNA sequence: TGTGCCAGCAGAGCAAAACAGGGAAGGGGGCCCCAGCATTTT.

V usage is TRBV4-1 and J usage is TRBJ2-2, with 7 bases fitting TRBD1. Germline assignment: CDR1 MGHRA and CDR2 YSYEKL. V was pared by 1 base and J by 6 bases, with 14 bases of the junction left unmatched. The CDR3 contains 18 residues. The CDR3 DNA reads TGCGCCAGCAGCCAAGGCCTAGGGGGCAGGAGGAAGGCCGGGGAGCTGTTTTTT. Translation gives CASSQGLGGRRKAGELFF.

The V and J genes are TRBV7-2 and TRBJ1-2; possibly TRBD1 for D (6 bases). The germline V and J ends were trimmed by 3 bases and 0 bases, with 20 bases remaining between them. The length of the CDR3 is 18 residues. Per germline, CDR1 SGHTA and CDR2 FQGNSA. The CDR3 DNA reads as TGTGCCAGCAGCTTGGTTGGGACAAGCCTAGTTACTAACTATGGCTACACCTTC. This translates into CASSLVGTSLVTNYGYTF.

J is TRBJ1-4 and V is TRBV2, with D perhaps matching TRBD1 (6 bases). Germline CDR1 SNHLY, CDR2 FYNNEI. The V gene lost 6 bases and the J gene lost 0 bases, with 17 bases spanning the gap. The CDR3 has 17 amino acids. Here the CDR3 DNA reads TGTGCCAGCAGAGGCGACAGGCGGTATGCAACTAATGAAAAACTGTTTTTT. Protein product: CASRGDRRYATNEKLFF.

This rearrangement joins TRBV29-1 to TRBJ2-2; 9 positions agree with TRBD2. Losses at the gene ends were 5 bases for V and 6 bases for J; bases not matched to a gene: 7. The CDR3 sequence is 14 residues long. Germline loops: CDR1 SQVTM, CDR2 ANQGSEA. CDR3 sequence: CSVYSGSGAGELFF. The CDR3 coding sequence is TGCAGCGTTTATAGCGGGAGTGGGGCCGGGGAGCTGTTTTTT.

This clone has just a few counts. The V gene is TRBV7-9, the J gene TRBJ1-3; the D is unclear. The germline V gene has CDR1 SEHNR and CDR2 FQNEAQ (reference sequence). This CDR3 has 16 residues. Trimming removed 5 bases at V and 2 bases at J, with 16 bases between. Here the CDR3 reads CASSLQVIRTGNTIYF. CDR3 bases: TGTGCCAGCAGCCTACAAGTGATCCGTACTGGAAACACCATATATTTT.

The V gene is TRBV3-1 (or the pseudogene TRBV3-2), the J gene TRBJ2-5; TRBD2 aligns across 10 bases. Trimming at V came to 4 bases and at J to 5 bases, leaving 10 bases not matched to a gene. This CDR3 is built from 16 residues. CDR1 is LGHDT, CDR2 YNNKEL, per germline (reference sequence). The chain's CDR3 is CASSPRSGGATETQYF. The CDR3 nucleotides read TGTGCCAGCAGCCCCCGAAGCGGGGGGGCCACGGAGACCCAGTACTTC.

The genes are TRBV6-2 or TRBV6-3 and TRBJ2-1; TRBD2 aligns across 8 bases. CDR3 length equals 15 residues. Trimming took 0 bases from V and 8 from J; bases not matched to a gene: 6. Germline V gene data show CDR1 as MNHEY and CDR2 as SVGEGT. Written as DNA, the CDR3 is TGTGCCAGCAGTTACTCGGACGGGAGGGGCGATGAGCAGTTCTTC. It translates to CASSYSDGRGDEQFF.

As regards this clone: The junction departs from the called germline gene at one end, perhaps through a read error. J is TRBJ2-3 and V is TRBV7-2, with D possibly TRBD1 on 6 matching bases. CDR1 is SGHTA and CDR2 is FQGNSA in the germline V gene. The CDR3 runs to 14 residues. CDR3 nucleotide sequence: TGTGCCAGCAGCCCCGGACAGAGTACAGTTACGCAGTATTTT. Protein sequence: CASSPGQSTVTQYF.

The genes are TRBV6-5 and TRBJ1-3; D not resolved. The V and J ends lost 5 bases and 0 bases respectively, with 8 bases between them. The CDR3 has 14 amino acids. Germline CDR1 and CDR2: MNHEY and SVGAGI. CDR3 loop: CASSRDISGNTIYF. The CDR3 DNA reads as TGTGCCAGCAGTCGAGACATCTCTGGAAACACCATATATTTT.